This is a list of T cell receptor beta chains from one sample in a study of graft-versus-host responses after intestinal transplantation. TCRdb keeps only in-frame clones here, not all; method: immunoSEQ multiplex PCR. The sample consists of tens of thousands of clones, around 90% of them appearing once. Which antigens these TCRs recognize remains unknown. Sequenced material: unstimulated CD4+ T cells sorted from spleen or lymph node cells, taken before intestinal transplant. These receptors were collected from a human donor who received an intestinal transplant. Each CDR3 is given without its conserved first and last residue.

CDR3 protein,V gene,J gene
ASSERGLGGYT,TRBV2,TRBJ1-2
ASSDRSTDTQY,TRBV7-9,TRBJ2-3
ASRFQGSNQPQH,TRBV19,TRBJ1-5
ASSPLKDSYEQY,TRBV18,TRBJ2-7
ASSQGDDWRYNEQF,TRBV4-2,TRBJ2-1
ASSFEGPQPQH,TRBV5-1,TRBJ1-5
ASSDPRTGEFGEQY,TRBV10-1,TRBJ2-7
ASSYSLRPHPETQY,TRBV6-6,TRBJ2-5
ASSPSLTGMSSYNEQF,TRBV7-9,TRBJ2-1
SVVPTRGGEVSSYEQY,TRBV29-1,TRBJ2-7
ASSRTGGTDTQY,TRBV14,TRBJ2-3
ASRSGQGASGELF,TRBV28,TRBJ2-2
ASSYTSGRAPDTQY,TRBV25-1,TRBJ2-3
ASSFRNQPQH,TRBV19,TRBJ1-5